Here is one T cell receptor beta chain with its context. Its target is not known. Trimming shortened V by 8 bases and J by 1 base, and 12 bases separated the two germline ends. Germline V gives CDR1 SNHLY, CDR2 FYNNEI. This CDR3 spans 13 amino acids. The sample belongs to a study of cytomegalovirus exposure and HLA in healthy donors. Study-level points and caveats: Reported performance of the classifier showed diagnosis of cytomegalovirus status with high specificity and sensitivity. Among immune exposure information, only CMV serostatus was available.

60 Vbeta and 13 Jbeta primers were used in PCR. Some clones are missing from TCRdb's copy, which holds only in-frame ones; the method was immunoSEQ multiplex PCR. Among tens of thousands of clones listed, roughly 73% were seen once. Donors consisted of healthy bone marrow donors. Donors showed nominal health when sampled, although they likely had unrecorded immune exposures. The chain has TRBV2 and TRBJ2-7, with D tentatively TRBD1 (6 bases). Sequencing was done on a sample of PBMCs. The TCR was taken from a woman in her 40s in good health and CMV-seropositive. Here the CDR3 DNA reads TGTGCCAGCCGGCGTACAGGGTCCTACGAGCAGTACTTC. Amino acids: CASRRTGSYEQYF.